The rows below give T cell receptor beta chains drawn from one sample of a study of Tregs in tolerant kidney transplant recipients. Clones were read by immunoSEQ multiplex PCR, and TCRdb kept only the in-frame ones, dropping some. The sample shows under 300,000 clones, more than 65% of them seen only once. The specimen sequenced was CD4+ T cells from blood. The receptors shown here come from a human donor in good health. The CDR3 runs from the conserved cysteine through the conserved F or W. D genes are given only for firm matches. Only part of the rows carry a size: once, few, many, or a class if the clone is expanded.

j_gene: TRBJ2-3
v_gene: TRBV6-6
abundance: .
d_gene: .
CDR3nt: TGTGCCAGCACCCCGACCCTCGGCACGCAGTATTTT
CDR3aa: CASTPTLGTQYF

j_gene: TRBJ1-2
v_gene: TRBV27
abundance: few
d_gene: .
CDR3nt: TGTGCCAGCAGTTTGAGTATGGCAGACTCACCCTATGGCTACACCTTC
CDR3aa: CASSLSMADSPYGYTF

j_gene: TRBJ2-3
v_gene: TRBV7-9
abundance: .
d_gene: TRBD2
CDR3nt: TGTGCCAGCAGCTACCCGGGACTAGCGGGCACAGATACGCAGTATTTT
CDR3aa: CASSYPGLAGTDTQYF

j_gene: TRBJ2-3
v_gene: TRBV11-3
abundance: .
d_gene: TRBD2
CDR3nt: TGTGCCAGCAGCCCCGGGACTAGCCCAGATACGCAGTATTTT
CDR3aa: CASSPGTSPDTQYF

j_gene: TRBJ2-5
v_gene: TRBV5-4
abundance: .
d_gene: TRBD1
CDR3nt: TGTGCCAGCAGCAACAGGGGATCACAAGAGACCCAGTACTTC
CDR3aa: CASSNRGSQETQYF

j_gene: TRBJ2-5
v_gene: TRBV5-1
abundance: .
d_gene: TRBD2
CDR3nt: TGCGCCAGCAGCCCAGGGACTAGCGGGGAGGGGTTGACCCAGTACTTC
CDR3aa: CASSPGTSGEGLTQYF

j_gene: TRBJ2-2
v_gene: TRBV14
abundance: .
d_gene: .
CDR3nt: TGTGCCAGCAGCCAAGATACCCCCTTGGGGGCCGGGGAGCTGTTTTTT
CDR3aa: CASSQDTPLGAGELFF

j_gene: TRBJ2-1
v_gene: TRBV7-2
abundance: .
d_gene: .
CDR3nt: TGTGCCAGCAGCTTACAAGTGCGAGCGGGCTACAATGAGCAGTTCTTC
CDR3aa: CASSLQVRAGYNEQFF

j_gene: TRBJ1-2
v_gene: TRBV6-6
abundance: .
d_gene: .
CDR3nt: TGTGCCAGCAGTAACTGGGACGGGAACTATGGCTACACCTTC
CDR3aa: CASSNWDGNYGYTF

j_gene: TRBJ2-2
v_gene: TRBV9
abundance: .
d_gene: TRBD2
CDR3nt: TGTGCCAGCAGCGGACGAGCGGGAAGAGCCACCGGGGAGCTGTTTTTT
CDR3aa: CASSGRAGRATGELFF

j_gene: TRBJ1-1
v_gene: TRBV2
abundance: .
d_gene: .
CDR3nt: TGTGCCAGCAGTGGGGCAGGGCGCGGGGACACTGAAGCTTTCTTT
CDR3aa: CASSGAGRGDTEAFF

j_gene: TRBJ2-5
v_gene: TRBV12-5
abundance: .
d_gene: .
CDR3nt: TGTGCTAGCACCCTGAGTCCTCAAGAGACCCAGTACTTC
CDR3aa: CASTLSPQETQYF

j_gene: TRBJ1-5
v_gene: TRBV20-1
abundance: .
d_gene: .
CDR3nt: TGCAGTGCCGGGGGGCCTCAGCCCCAGCATTTT
CDR3aa: CSAGGPQPQHF

j_gene: TRBJ2-2
v_gene: TRBV30
abundance: .
d_gene: .
CDR3nt: TGTGCCTGGACCGCTGGCCCCGGGAAGCTGTTTTTT
CDR3aa: CAWTAGPGKLFF

j_gene: TRBJ1-1
v_gene: TRBV5-1
abundance: .
d_gene: TRBD1
CDR3nt: TGCGCCAGCAGCTTGCAGGACAGGGGCACTGAAGCTTTCTTT
CDR3aa: CASSLQDRGTEAFF

j_gene: TRBJ2-7
v_gene: TRBV19
abundance: .
d_gene: .
CDR3nt: TGTGCCAGTAGTCCCCAGGACAGCTCCTACGAGCAGTACTTC
CDR3aa: CASSPQDSSYEQYF